The 18 T cell receptor beta chains in this list originate from one sample, sequenced in a study of Tregs in tolerant kidney transplant recipients. Sequenced by immunoSEQ multiplex PCR; TCRdb stores in-frame clones only, minus some. The listing records roughly 23,000 clones. Recipients received nonmyeloablative bone marrow transplants from related graft donors, with transient mixed chimerism. Sequences were derived from CD4+ T cells from blood (PBMCs), sampled 6 months after the transplant. All receptors derive from a human patient who received a combined kidney and bone marrow transplant. Some T cells may trace back to the graft donor.

Comment on this clone: The CDR3 end falls 3 residues outside the read, so it is completed with the germline J gene. The chain couples TRBV5-6 to TRBJ2-1; TRBD2 agrees at 10 bases. This CDR3 region has 15 residues. V shed 6 bases, J shed 4 bases, and the junction held 7 bases outside the gene matches. Germline V gene lookup returns CDR1 SGHDT and CDR2 YYEEEE. The sequenced CDR3 bases are TGTGCCAGCAACCGGAGGGGACTAGCGTACAATGAG. It yields the protein CASNRRGLAYNE. In full, the CDR3 is CASNRRGLAYNEQFF.

Details on this clone: Read data end 3 residues before the CDR3 end; the end is taken from the germline J gene. The chain has TRBV5-1 and TRBJ2-3; the match to TRBD2 covers 8 bases. This CDR3 has 16 residues. Germline-derived CDR1 and CDR2 are SGHRS and YFSETQ. After removal of 0 bases from V and 2 bases from J, the junction contained 5 bases not matched to a gene. CDR3 residues: CASSLDGTRSTDTQYF. CDR3 DNA (partial): TGCGCCAGCAGCTTGGACGGGACTAGATCCACAGATACG.

About this clone: The read ends 3 residues early relative to the CDR3; the germline J gene fills the gap. The chain combines TRBV7-2 with TRBJ2-3, with a tentative D call TRBD2 (6 bases). Between the trimmed V and J ends, which lost 7 bases and 0 bases, there was a span of 14 bases. The CDR3 contains 15 residues. Germline CDR1 and CDR2: SGHTA and FQGNSA. The covered CDR3 bases are TGTGCCAGCACCCACCTAGGGACTAGCACAGATACG. Encoded protein: CASTHLGTSTDT. The full-length CDR3 reads as CASTHLGTSTDTQYF. Full variable domain (rest looked up from reference TRBV7-2 and TRBJ2-3): GAGVSQSPSNKVTEKGKDVELRCDPISGHTALYWYRQSLGQGLEFLIYFQGNSAPDKSGLPSDRFSAERTGGSVSTLTIQRTQQEDSAVYLCASTHLGTSTDTQYFGPGTRLTVL.

As to this clone: The CDR3 end lies 3 residues beyond the end of the read and is filled in from the germline J gene. The J gene is TRBJ2-1, the V gene TRBV30; 10 bases match TRBD1. CDR3 length equals 13 residues. With 5 bases clipped from V and 4 bases from J, the junction kept 2 bases outside the gene matches. CDR1 and CDR2 (germline): GTSNPN, SVGIG (reference sequence). The CDR3 sequence is CAWGTGAYNEQFF. Incomplete CDR3 DNA: TGTGCCTGGGGGACAGGGGCATACAATGAG.

CDR3 sequence reads: CASSLASTGETQYF. CDR3 DNA, as far as it was read: TGTGCCAGCAGCTTAGCTAGCACTGGGGAGACC. The V gene is TRBV7-8, the J gene TRBJ2-5; D call uncertain. The read halts 3 residues ahead of the CDR3 end, with the missing end drawn from the germline J gene. V gave up 0 bases and J gave up 5 bases, with 10 bases separating them. Germline CDR1 SGHVS, CDR2 FQNEAQ. This CDR3 comprises 14 residues.

Turning to this clone: From the germline J gene comes the end of the CDR3, since the read stops 3 residues before it. The genes are TRBV7-2 and TRBJ2-5, with a possible D match to TRBD2 (7 bases). V lost 1 base, J lost 5 bases, and 14 bases lay in between. Germline CDR1 SGHTA, CDR2 FQGNSA. The CDR3 contains 15 residues. The part of the CDR3 DNA that was read is TGTGCCAGCAGCTTAGGGTGGGGGGGCGTGGAGACC. This encodes CASSLGWGGVET. The CDR3 in its entirety is CASSLGWGGVETQYF.

Regarding this clone: Coverage ceases 3 residues before the CDR3 finishes, and the germline J gene fills in the end. The chain couples TRBV28 to TRBJ2-5; tentative D call: TRBD2 (6 bases). This CDR3 contains 13 residues. CDR1 and CDR2 from the germline V gene are MDHEN and SYDVKM. Deletions cut 6 bases from V and 4 bases from J, with 12 bases between. CDR3 DNA, as far as it was read: TGTGCCAGCAGACTTGGGGGGACAGAGACC. It encodes CASRLGGTET. The CDR3 reads in full as CASRLGGTETQYF.

Turning to this clone: The CDR3 end falls 3 residues outside the read, so it is completed with the germline J gene. This chain links TRBV19 with TRBJ1-1; D perhaps matches TRBD1 (5 bases). The CDR3 has 13 amino acids. The V gene's germline CDR1 is LNHDA and CDR2 SQIVND (reference sequence). V lost 5 bases and J lost 0, with 7 bases in between. The CDR3 DNA, read in part, is TGTGCCAGTAGTCAACAGGTGAACACTGAA. Translating it yields CASSQQVNTE. The whole CDR3 is CASSQQVNTEAFF.

Notes on this clone: The read is 3 residues too short to cover the CDR3 end, so that end is filled in from the germline J gene. The chain has TRBV30 and TRBJ1-2; tentative D call: TRBD1 (5 bases). Germline-derived CDR1 and CDR2 are GTSNPN and SVGIG (reference sequence). This CDR3 is 15 amino acids long. The CDR3 here is CAWSDEGKNLGSYTF. The sequenced part of the CDR3 DNA is TGTGCCTGGAGTGACGAGGGGAAGAATCTCGGGAGC.

As to this clone: The read ends 3 residues before the CDR3 terminus; that terminus is restored from the germline J gene. The J gene is TRBJ2-7, the V gene TRBV10-1; 7 bases are shared with TRBD2. Germline V lookup: CDR1 WNHNN, CDR2 SYGVQD (reference sequence). The CDR3 sequence is 16 residues long. V lost 4 bases and J lost 2; bases outside the gene matches: 11. The CDR3 DNA, read in part, is TGCGCCAGCAGTGCCTCCGGGGGGAAGCAAGCCTACGAG. Translating gives CASSASGGKQAYE. The whole CDR3 protein is CASSASGGKQAYEQYF.

Regarding this clone: The read stops 3 residues short of the end of the CDR3; the missing end is completed from the germline J gene. The V and J genes are TRBV5-1 and TRBJ1-1; D may be TRBD1 (6 bases). CDR3 size: 15 residues. Trimming took off 5 bases at V and 5 bases at J, with 19 bases between the two ends. Germline V gene sequence: CDR1 SGHRS, CDR2 YFSETQ. The CDR3 loop reads CASRPDSNVGTEAFF. CDR3 DNA (partial): TGCGCCAGCAGACCGGACAGTAATGTGGGGACTGAA.

Worth noting for this clone: The read ends 3 residues early relative to the CDR3; the germline J gene fills the gap. V usage is TRBV11-2 and J usage is TRBJ2-2; no clear D. Germline CDR1 is SGHAT and CDR2 is FQNNGV. This CDR3 is 13 amino acids long. The ends were cut back, 7 bases at V and 3 bases at J, with 9 bases in the middle. CDR3 in amino acids: CASTRIDTGELFF. The part of the CDR3 DNA that was read is TGTGCCAGCACCAGAATTGACACCGGGGAG.

With respect to this clone: The read falls 3 residues short of the CDR3 end, and the missing part is taken from the germline J gene. The V call is TRBV5-5, the J call TRBJ2-7; 8 nucleotides agree with TRBD1. V was clipped by 1 base and J by 3 bases; unmatched bases: 6. The CDR3 is made up of 15 amino acids. Looked up from germline, CDR1 is SGHKS and CDR2 is YYEKEE (reference sequence). CDR3 bases read: TGTGCCAGCAGCTTGAGAGGCACAGGGGGCTACGAG. As protein: CASSLRGTGGYE. The entire CDR3 sequence reads CASSLRGTGGYEQYF. The full variable domain, rest sourced from reference TRBV5-5 and TRBJ2-7, is DAGVTQSPTHLIKTRGQQVTLRCSPISGHKSVSWYQQVLGQGPQFIFQYYEKEERGRGNFPDRFSARQFPNYSSELNVNALLLGDSALYLCASSLRGTGGYEQYFGPGTRLTVT.

As to this clone: The observed sequence ends 3 residues before the CDR3 terminus, with the missing tail filled in from the germline J gene. The rearrangement links TRBV5-6 to TRBJ2-7; TRBD1 aligns across 10 bases. Germline V gene sequence: CDR1 SGHDT, CDR2 YYEEEE. V gave up 3 bases and J gave up 4 bases; unmatched junction bases: 7. The CDR3 is 15 amino acids. CDR3 amino acids: CASSSKTGGRYEQYF. CDR3 DNA, as far as it was read: TGTGCCAGCAGCTCGAAGACAGGGGGCAGGTACGAG.

Note on this clone: The read comes to an end 3 residues before the CDR3 does, leaving the germline J gene to fill in the end. The V gene is TRBV10-1, the J gene TRBJ2-5; D uncertain. Germline V gene data show CDR1 as WNHNN and CDR2 as SYGVQD (reference sequence). This CDR3 region has 13 residues. V was pared by 3 bases and J by 5 bases, with 10 bases between. CDR3 amino acids: CASSDAAGETQYF. The DNA read from the CDR3 is TGCGCCAGCAGTGACGCGGCCGGGGAGACC.

A remark on this clone: The missing CDR3 end, 3 residues past where the read stops, is filled in from the germline J gene. The rearrangement joins TRBV20-1 to TRBJ2-7, with D possibly being TRBD1 (5 bases). With 0 bases removed from V and 5 bases from J, the gap between germline ends came to 11 bases. The CDR3 runs to 13 residues. Germline V gene sequence: CDR1 DFQATT, CDR2 SNEGSKA (reference sequence). CDR3 DNA, as far as it was read: TGCAGTGCTAGAGATTCAGGGATCGACGAG. Protein product: CSARDSGIDE. The complete CDR3 reads CSARDSGIDEQYF.

Note on this clone: The missing CDR3 end, 3 residues past where the read stops, is filled in from the germline J gene. V is TRBV6-2 or TRBV6-3 and J is TRBJ1-3, with D tentatively TRBD1 (6 bases). The CDR3 runs 15 residues. Trimming shortened V by 8 bases and J by 3 bases, and 17 bases separated the two germline ends. CDR1 MNHEY and CDR2 SVGEGT come from the germline V gene. CDR3 protein: CASCSAGGSGNTIYF. Partial CDR3 DNA: TGTGCCAGCTGTTCCGCGGGGGGCAGTGGAAACACC.

The part of the CDR3 DNA that was read is TGTGCCAGCAGCGCCGCGGGGAGGAATAATTCACCC. Translated, it gives CASSAAGRNNSP. The complete CDR3 protein is CASSAAGRNNSPLHF. The rearrangement joins TRBV6-2 or TRBV6-3 to TRBJ1-6; no clear D gene. Coverage ceases 3 residues before the CDR3 finishes, and the germline J gene fills in the end. V dropped 6 bases and J dropped 5 bases, with 14 bases sitting between them. The CDR3 sequence is 15 residues long. Germline assignment: CDR1 MNHEY and CDR2 SVGEGT.